This entry describes one TCR beta chain. The sample comes from a study of blood T cell repertoires in COVID-19. Whole-study context: Spain, Italy and the United States supplied samples that represented acute and convalescent COVID-19. PBMCs, B-cell-depleted T cells, or T cells provided the cDNA or gDNA that made up the material.

Methods used by the authors: Reference gene primer amplification gave nucleated cell count estimates. The table came from immunoSEQ multiplex PCR; TCRdb's copy has only in-frame clones and leaves some out. V and J calls and clone size are copied from that table; D and trimming were computed from the DNA. The table includes 140,000 to 150,000 clones, more than 80% detected once. Specimen: peripheral blood. This TCR came from an older woman with active COVID-19.

The CDR3 DNA follows: TGCAGCGTTGGTCAGATCAATGAGCAGTTCTTC. Protein: CSVGQINEQFF. This chain joins TRBV29-1 and TRBJ2-1; D gene ambiguous. CDR3 length equals 11 residues. Germline lookup yields CDR1 SQVTM and CDR2 ANQGSEA. The V and J ends lost 4 bases and 6 bases respectively, with 7 bases between them.